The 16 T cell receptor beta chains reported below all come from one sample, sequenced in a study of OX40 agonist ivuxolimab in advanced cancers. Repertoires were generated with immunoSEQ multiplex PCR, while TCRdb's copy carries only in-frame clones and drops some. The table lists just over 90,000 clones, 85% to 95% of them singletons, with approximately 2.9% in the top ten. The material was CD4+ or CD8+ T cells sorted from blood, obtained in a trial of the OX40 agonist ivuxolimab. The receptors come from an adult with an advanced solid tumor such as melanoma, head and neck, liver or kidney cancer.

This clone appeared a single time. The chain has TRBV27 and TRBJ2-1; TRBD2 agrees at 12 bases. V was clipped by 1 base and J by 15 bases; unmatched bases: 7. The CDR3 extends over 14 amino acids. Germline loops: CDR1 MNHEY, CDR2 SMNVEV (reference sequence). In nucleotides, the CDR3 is TGTGCCAGCAGTTTATACCCTAGCGGGGGGGCCTTGTTCTTC. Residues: CASSLYPSGGALFF.

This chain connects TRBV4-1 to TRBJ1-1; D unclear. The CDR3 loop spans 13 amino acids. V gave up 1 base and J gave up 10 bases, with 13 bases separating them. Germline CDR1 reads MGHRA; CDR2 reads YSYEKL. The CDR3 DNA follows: TGCGCCAGCAGCCAAGGAAGCGTGGCCCGAGCTTTCTTT. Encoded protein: CASSQGSVARAFF.

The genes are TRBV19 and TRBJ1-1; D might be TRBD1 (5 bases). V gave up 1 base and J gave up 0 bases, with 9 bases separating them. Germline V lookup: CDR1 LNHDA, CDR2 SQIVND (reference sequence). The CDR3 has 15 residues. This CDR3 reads CASSIGGRMNTEAFF. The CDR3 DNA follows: TGTGCCAGTAGTATAGGGGGCCGAATGAACACTGAAGCTTTCTTT. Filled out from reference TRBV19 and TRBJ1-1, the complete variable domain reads DGGITQSPKYLFRKEGQNVTLSCEQNLNHDAMYWYRQDPGQGLRLIYYSQIVNDFQKGDIAEGYSVSREKKESFPLTVTSAQKNPTAFYLCASSIGGRMNTEAFFGQGTRLTVV.

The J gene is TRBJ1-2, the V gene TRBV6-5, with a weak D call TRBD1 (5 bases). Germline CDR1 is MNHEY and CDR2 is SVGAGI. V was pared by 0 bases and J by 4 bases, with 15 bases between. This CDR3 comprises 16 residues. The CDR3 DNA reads TGTGCCAGCAGTTACTCTTCATTTGGGGGGGTCTATGGCTACACCTTC. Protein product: CASSYSSFGGVYGYTF.

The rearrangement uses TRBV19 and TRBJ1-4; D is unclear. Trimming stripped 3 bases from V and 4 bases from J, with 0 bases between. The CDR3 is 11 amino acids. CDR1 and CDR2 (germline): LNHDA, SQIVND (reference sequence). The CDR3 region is CASSINEKLFF. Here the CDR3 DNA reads TGTGCCAGTAGTATTAATGAAAAACTGTTTTTT.

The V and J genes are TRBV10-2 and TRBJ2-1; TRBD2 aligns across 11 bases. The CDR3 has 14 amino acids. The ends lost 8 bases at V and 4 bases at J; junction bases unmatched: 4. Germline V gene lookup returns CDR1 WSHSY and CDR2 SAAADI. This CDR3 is CASGTSGVYNEQFF. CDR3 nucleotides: TGCGCCAGCGGGACTAGCGGTGTTTACAATGAGCAGTTCTTC.

The CDR3 coding sequence is TGTGCCAGCAGCTTTACCGGATCTGGGGCCAACGTCCTGACTTTC. As protein: CASSFTGSGANVLTF. The chain joins TRBV13 to TRBJ2-6, with D hard to call. V was trimmed by 3 bases and J by 1 base, leaving 7 bases between them. The germline CDR1 and CDR2 sequences are PRHDT and FYEKMQ (reference sequence). The CDR3 contains 15 residues. Looking up the rest from reference TRBV13 and TRBJ2-6 gives the full variable domain: AAGVIQSPRHLIKEKRETATLKCYPIPRHDTVYWYQQGPGQDPQFLISFYEKMQSDKGSIPDRFSAQQFSDYHSELNMSSLELGDSALYFCASSFTGSGANVLTFGAGSRLTVL.

Written as DNA, the CDR3 is TGTGCCAGCAGTATCAGCTCCTACGAGCAGTACTTC. The encoded protein is CASSISSYEQYF. The chain uses TRBV2 and TRBJ2-7, with D unclear. The CDR3 covers 12 residues. The V gene lost 5 bases and the J gene lost 0 bases, with 5 bases spanning the gap. Germline CDR1 and CDR2: SNHLY and FYNNEI.

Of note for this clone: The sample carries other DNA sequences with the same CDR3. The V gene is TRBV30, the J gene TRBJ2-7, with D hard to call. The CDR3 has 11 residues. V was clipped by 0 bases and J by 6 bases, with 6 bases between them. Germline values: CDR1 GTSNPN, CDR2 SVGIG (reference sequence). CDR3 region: CAWSVGLEQYF. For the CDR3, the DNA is TGTGCCTGGAGTGTTGGGCTCGAGCAGTACTTC.

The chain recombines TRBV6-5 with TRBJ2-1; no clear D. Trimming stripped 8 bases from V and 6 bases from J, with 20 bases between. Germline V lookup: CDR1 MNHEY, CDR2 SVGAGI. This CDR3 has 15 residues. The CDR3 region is CASSPMEGATNEQFF. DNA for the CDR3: TGTGCCAGCTCCCCAATGGAAGGCGCGACCAATGAGCAGTTCTTC.

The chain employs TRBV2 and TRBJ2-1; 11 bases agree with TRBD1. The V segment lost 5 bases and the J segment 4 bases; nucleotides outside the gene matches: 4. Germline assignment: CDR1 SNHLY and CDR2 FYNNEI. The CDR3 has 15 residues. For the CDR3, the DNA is TGTGCCAGCAGTACCGGACAGGGGGCTTACAATGAGCAGTTCTTC. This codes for CASSTGQGAYNEQFF.

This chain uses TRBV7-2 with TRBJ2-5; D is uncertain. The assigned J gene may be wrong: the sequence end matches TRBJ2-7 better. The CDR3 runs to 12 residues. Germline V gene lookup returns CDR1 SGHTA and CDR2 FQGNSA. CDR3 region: CASSPPSYEQYF. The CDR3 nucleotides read TGTGCCAGCAGCCCGCCTTCCTACGAGCAGTACTTC.

The CDR3 DNA sequence: TGTGCCAGGAACACCCAGGGGGCGCGAAACACCGGGGAGCTGTTTTTT. It specifies CARNTQGARNTGELFF. The chain joins TRBV19 to TRBJ2-2; TRBD1 aligns across 8 bases. Germline loops: CDR1 LNHDA, CDR2 SQIVND (reference sequence). The CDR3 covers 16 residues. V lost 9 bases and J lost 2; bases outside the gene matches: 11. Looking up the rest from reference TRBV19 and TRBJ2-2 gives the full variable domain: DGGITQSPKYLFRKEGQNVTLSCEQNLNHDAMYWYRQDPGQGLRLIYYSQIVNDFQKGDIAEGYSVSREKKESFPLTVTSAQKNPTAFYLCARNTQGARNTGELFFGEGSRLTVL.

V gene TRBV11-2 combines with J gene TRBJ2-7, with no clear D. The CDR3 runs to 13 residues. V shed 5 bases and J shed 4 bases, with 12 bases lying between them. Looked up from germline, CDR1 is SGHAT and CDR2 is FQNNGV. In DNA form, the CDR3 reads TGTGCCAGCAGCCCGCCAGGTCGGTACGAGCAGTACTTC. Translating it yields CASSPPGRYEQYF.

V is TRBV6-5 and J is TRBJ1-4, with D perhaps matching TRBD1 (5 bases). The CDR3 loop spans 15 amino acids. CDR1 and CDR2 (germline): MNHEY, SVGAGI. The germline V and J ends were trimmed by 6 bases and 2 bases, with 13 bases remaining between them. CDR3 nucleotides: TGTGCCAGCAGCCCCTTGGGGGGGACTAATGAAAAACTGTTTTTT. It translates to CASSPLGGTNEKLFF.

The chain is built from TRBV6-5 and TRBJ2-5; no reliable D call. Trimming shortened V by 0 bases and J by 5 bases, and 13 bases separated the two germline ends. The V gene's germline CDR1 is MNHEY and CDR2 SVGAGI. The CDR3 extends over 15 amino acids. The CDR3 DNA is TGTGCCAGCAGTTACTCGAGATCTAACGTGGAGACCCAGTACTTC. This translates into CASSYSRSNVETQYF.